One T cell receptor (beta chain) is described in this entry. CDR1 and CDR2 from the germline V gene are LNHNV and YYDKDF (reference sequence). V was pared by 0 bases and J by 5 bases, with 5 bases of the junction left unmatched. CDR3 length: 15 amino acids. Under the authors' procedure: Amplifying reference gene primers gave estimates of nucleated cell counts. Using immunoSEQ multiplex PCR, the repertoire was profiled, and TCRdb retains in-frame clones only, with some absent. V, J and clone size derive from that table, while D and trimming were established from the DNA sequence. The sample lists around 200,000 clones; about 85% were seen once. The data derive from a study of blood T cell repertoires in COVID-19. About the study: T cells, B-cell-depleted T cells, or PBMCs supplied cDNA or gDNA.

This receptor was identified in a man between 25 and 39 years old with acute or convalescent COVID-19. The chain joins TRBV15 to TRBJ2-7; 9 bases match TRBD2. Sequenced input: peripheral blood. CDR3 sequence reads: CATSRDSSGDDEQYF. As DNA, the CDR3 is TGTGCCACCAGCAGAGATTCTAGCGGGGACGACGAGCAGTACTTC.